The 29 T cell receptor beta chains presented below share a single source sample, sequenced in a study of blood T cell repertoires in COVID-19. This table comes from immunoSEQ multiplex PCR, and its TCRdb copy is limited to in-frame clones, with some not included. This sample carries more than 60,000 clones, 65% to 85% of them seen once, and the ten largest clones take over 4.5%. The specimen was peripheral blood. These receptors were collected from a man in his sixties with active or convalescent COVID-19.

This clone was found once. The gene calls are TRBV2 and TRBJ1-2; no definite D call. Germline values: CDR1 SNHLY, CDR2 FYNNEI. This CDR3 spans 13 amino acids. The germline V and J ends were trimmed by 3 bases and 7 bases, with 12 bases remaining between them. The DNA of the CDR3 is TGTGCCAGCAGTGAGAACCTCGGCGGTGGCTACACCTTC. This translates into CASSENLGGGYTF.

V and J are TRBV5-1 and TRBJ2-7; the D gene is possibly TRBD1 (5 bases). V was shortened by 0 bases and J by 2 bases, with 12 bases between the two germline ends. CDR1 is SGHRS, CDR2 YFSETQ, per germline. The CDR3 has 15 amino acids. CDR3 in amino acids: CASSLALSGTYEQYF. The CDR3 DNA follows: TGCGCCAGCAGCTTGGCCCTGTCAGGGACCTACGAGCAGTACTTC.

The rearrangement links TRBV6-2 or TRBV6-3 to TRBJ1-1, with 7 positions matching TRBD1. V lost 2 bases, J lost 5 bases, and 11 bases stayed unmatched. The CDR3 has 16 amino acids. CDR1 and CDR2 from the germline V gene are MNHEY and SVGEGT. CDR3 sequence: CASSYLLGDSVTEAFF. DNA for the CDR3: TGTGCCAGCAGTTACCTTCTCGGGGACAGTGTGACTGAAGCTTTCTTT.

This chain links TRBV7-2 with TRBJ2-2; D is perhaps TRBD2 (6 bases). V gave up 5 bases and J gave up 6 bases, with 13 bases separating them. The CDR3 totals 14 residues. Germline values: CDR1 SGHTA, CDR2 FQGNSA. CDR3: CASSLRGAPGELFF. As DNA, the CDR3 is TGTGCCAGCAGCCTCCGCGGGGCCCCCGGGGAGCTGTTTTTT.

V is TRBV7-9 and J is TRBJ2-5, with D maybe TRBD1 (6 bases). The CDR3 runs 15 residues. Germline lookup yields CDR1 SEHNR and CDR2 FQNEAQ (reference sequence). Trimming stripped 1 base from V and 2 bases from J, with 11 bases between. CDR3 nucleotides: TGTGCCAGCAGCTTAGGGCTGACAGGACAAGAGACCCAGTACTTC. Its translation is CASSLGLTGQETQYF.

V gene TRBV30 combines with J gene TRBJ1-1; a weak D match, TRBD1 (6 bases). The length of the CDR3 is 13 residues. Trimming took off 2 bases at V and 6 bases at J, with 13 bases between the two ends. Per germline, CDR1 GTSNPN and CDR2 SVGIG (reference sequence). The CDR3 here is CAWSPWTVPEAFF. DNA for the CDR3: TGTGCCTGGAGTCCCTGGACAGTTCCTGAAGCTTTCTTT.

This clone showed up just once. The chain has TRBV4-1 and TRBJ1-2; D might be TRBD1 (5 bases). Trimming removed 4 bases at V and 4 bases at J, with 19 bases between. The germline CDR1 and CDR2 sequences are MGHRA and YSYEKL. This CDR3 region has 16 residues. Here the CDR3 DNA reads TGCGCCAGCAGCCCCCCGGACAACGCCATATCCTATGGCTACACCTTC. Amino acids: CASSPPDNAISYGYTF.

The chain is built from TRBV7-2 and TRBJ2-5, with 13 bases lining up with TRBD2. The junction had 9 bases not matched to a gene; V was cut back by 0 bases and J by 2 bases. The CDR3 is made up of 19 amino acids. CDR1 and CDR2 from the germline V gene are SGHTA and FQGNSA. CDR3: CASSLALGLAGAAQETQYF. The CDR3 bases are TGTGCCAGCAGCTTAGCGCTTGGACTAGCGGGGGCCGCGCAAGAGACCCAGTACTTC.

The chain recombines TRBV5-6 with TRBJ1-5, with no clear D. Between the trimmed V and J ends, which lost 0 bases and 4 bases, there was a span of 5 bases. The length of the CDR3 is 13 residues. The germline V gene has CDR1 SGHDT and CDR2 YYEEEE. The CDR3 sequence is CASSLGRNQPQHF. DNA of the CDR3: TGTGCCAGCAGCTTGGGCAGGAATCAGCCCCAGCATTTT.

The sample holds a few counts of this clone. This chain joins TRBV4-3 and TRBJ1-2, with a tentative D call TRBD1 (6 bases). The CDR3 is made up of 15 amino acids. V was clipped by 4 bases and J by 4 bases, with 16 bases between them. CDR1 LGHNA and CDR2 YSLEER come from the germline V gene. The CDR3 DNA is TGCGCCAGCAGCCTAAGCGGGGGGACAAGCTATGGCTACACCTTC. Translation gives CASSLSGGTSYGYTF.

The rearrangement uses TRBV5-1 and TRBJ2-2, with D possibly matching TRBD1 (6 bases). The germline CDR1 and CDR2 sequences are SGHRS and YFSETQ. The CDR3 has 16 residues. V was cut by 2 bases and J by 6 bases, with 17 bases left in between. Here the CDR3 DNA reads TGCGCCAGCAGCTTAGGGGGTGGCCCCAGAGCCGGGGAGCTGTTTTTT. Translating it yields CASSLGGGPRAGELFF.

Only one count was recorded for this clone. The chain couples TRBV2 to TRBJ2-3; TRBD2 agrees at 13 bases. The CDR3 totals 18 residues. V lost 7 bases to trimming and J lost 1 base; unmatched junction nucleotides: 11. Germline CDR1 SNHLY, CDR2 FYNNEI. The CDR3 DNA is TGTGCCAGCAAGGCCCTTGAGACTAGCGGGGGGCGCACAGATACGCAGTATTTT. Translation: CASKALETSGGRTDTQYF.

CDR3 residues: CASSQGLGGADYGYTF. The DNA for the CDR3 is TGCGCCAGCAGCCAAGGGCTTGGGGGCGCGGACTATGGCTACACCTTC. This rearrangement joins TRBV4-3 to TRBJ1-2; D is perhaps TRBD1 (6 bases). V was trimmed by 1 base and J by 3 bases, leaving 15 bases between them. Germline values: CDR1 LGHNA, CDR2 YSLEER. This CDR3 contains 16 residues.

The V and J genes are TRBV7-9 and TRBJ1-6, with D possibly TRBD1 on 5 matching bases. Germline CDR1 SEHNR, CDR2 FQNEAQ (reference sequence). V shed 1 base and J shed 9 bases, with 13 bases lying between them. There are 15 residues in the CDR3. CDR3 bases: TGTGCCAGCAGCTTAGACTATGCGGGGCGTTCACCCCTCCACTTT. Translating it yields CASSLDYAGRSPLHF.

The chain links TRBV7-9 to TRBJ2-3, with D maybe TRBD1 (7 bases). The CDR3 has 15 residues. With 0 bases removed from V and 3 bases from J, the gap between germline ends came to 10 bases. Germline V gene sequence: CDR1 SEHNR, CDR2 FQNEAQ (reference sequence). The DNA of the CDR3 is TGTGCCAGCAGCTTAGCGGGGGGACAGACAGATACGCAGTATTTT. It is translated as CASSLAGGQTDTQYF.

The count of this clone is one. V and J are TRBV19 and TRBJ1-4; 12 bases line up with TRBD1. The junction had 8 bases not matched to a gene; V was cut back by 4 bases and J by 2 bases. This CDR3 contains 18 residues. The germline CDR1 and CDR2 sequences are LNHDA and SQIVND (reference sequence). CDR3 protein: CASSTLGTGGPTNEKLFF. CDR3 nucleotides: TGTGCCAGTAGTACGCTTGGGACAGGGGGCCCTACTAATGAAAAACTGTTTTTT.

V and J are TRBV10-1 and TRBJ1-4, with D tentatively TRBD1 (6 bases). The V gene lost 1 base and the J gene lost 2 bases, with 11 bases spanning the gap. CDR1 WNHNN and CDR2 SYGVQD come from the germline V gene (reference sequence). This CDR3 has 16 residues. CDR3 nucleotides: TGCGCCAGCAGTGAGTGTGATGGACAGACTAATGAAAAACTGTTTTTT. It is translated as CASSECDGQTNEKLFF.

This rearrangement joins TRBV28 to TRBJ2-7; D possibly corresponds to TRBD2 (7 bases). Between the trimmed V and J ends, which lost 3 bases and 1 base, there was a span of 13 bases. Germline V gene sequence: CDR1 MDHEN, CDR2 SYDVKM. CDR3 size: 15 residues. This CDR3 is CASSFGGANSYEQYF. The CDR3 DNA follows: TGTGCCAGCAGTTTTGGGGGGGCGAATTCCTACGAGCAGTACTTC.

V gene TRBV9 combines with J gene TRBJ1-4, with TRBD1 matching over 10 bases. CDR3 size: 16 residues. Germline values: CDR1 SGDLS, CDR2 YYNGEE. J gave up 5 bases and V 2 bases, and 6 bases lay outside the gene matches. The CDR3 region has the DNA TGTGCCAGCAGCGTGACAGGGGGCGCCCCGAATGAAAAACTGTTTTTT. This gives the protein CASSVTGGAPNEKLFF. The full variable domain, its missing parts supplied by reference TRBV9 and TRBJ1-4, is DSGVTQTPKHLITATGQRVTLRCSPRSGDLSVYWYQQSLDQGLQFLIQYYNGEERAKGNILERFSAQQFPDLHSELNLSSLELGDSALYFCASSVTGGAPNEKLFFGSGTQLSVL.

This chain links TRBV7-2 with TRBJ1-2, with a possible D match to TRBD1 (6 bases). This CDR3 has 13 amino acids. Germline V gene lookup returns CDR1 SGHTA and CDR2 FQGNSA. V dropped 5 bases and J dropped 4 bases, with 11 bases sitting between them. CDR3 sequence (DNA): TGTGCCAGCAGCAACACAGGGCTCTATGGCTACACCTTC. This translates into CASSNTGLYGYTF.

This chain joins TRBV5-4 and TRBJ2-7; TRBD2 might be the D (6 bases). The CDR3 consists of 16 residues. In germline, CDR1 is SGHNT, CDR2 YYREEE (reference sequence). V was trimmed by 1 base and J by 2 bases, leaving 16 bases between them. The CDR3 reads CASSLHVLAYTYEQYF. The CDR3 bases are TGTGCCAGCAGCTTGCATGTCCTAGCGTACACCTACGAGCAGTACTTC.

V is TRBV7-2 and J is TRBJ2-7; 8 bases line up with TRBD1. This CDR3 has 15 residues. J lost 3 bases, V lost 1 base, and 5 bases had no gene match. Per germline, CDR1 SGHTA and CDR2 FQGNSA. CDR3 coding DNA: TGTGCCAGCAGCTTAGGTTCAGGGGGCAACTACGAGCAGTACTTC. As protein: CASSLGSGGNYEQYF.

There are a few counts of this clone. The genes are TRBV2 and TRBJ2-5, with D possibly TRBD2 on 6 matching bases. V gave up 3 bases and J gave up 9 bases, with 20 bases separating them. The CDR3 consists of 15 residues. Germline-derived CDR1 and CDR2 are SNHLY and FYNNEI. CDR3 in amino acids: CASSDAGLASGAQYF. Here the CDR3 DNA reads TGTGCCAGCAGTGACGCGGGACTCGCTAGTGGGGCCCAGTACTTC.

This rearrangement joins TRBV10-3 to TRBJ2-2; TRBD1 matches at 9 bases. Germline CDR1 reads ENHRY; CDR2 reads SYGVKD. With V trimmed by 2 bases and J by 4 bases, 2 bases remained unmatched. This CDR3 is 15 amino acids long. The CDR3 DNA reads TGTGCCATCAGTGAGCCGGGACAGGGCACCGGGGAGCTGTTTTTT. As protein: CAISEPGQGTGELFF.

The chain carries TRBV6-5 and TRBJ1-1, with unresolved D. Trimming cost V 7 bases and J 1 base, with 10 bases left between them. Germline values: CDR1 MNHEY, CDR2 SVGAGI. The CDR3 contains 13 residues. CDR3 nucleotide sequence: TGTGCCAGCATAAATCCGGGGAACACTGAAGCTTTCTTT. It translates to CASINPGNTEAFF.

This clone occurred once. The chain has TRBV2 and TRBJ2-7, with a weak D call TRBD1 (5 bases). Germline CDR1 is SNHLY and CDR2 is FYNNEI. This CDR3 is 14 amino acids long. Trimming stripped 3 bases from V and 1 base from J, with 10 bases between. CDR3 nucleotide sequence: TGTGCCAGCAGTGAGATGGCAGGGTCCTACGAGCAGTACTTC. Residues: CASSEMAGSYEQYF.

CDR3 in amino acids: CASSRGEQETQYF. The CDR3 DNA sequence: TGTGCCAGCTCCCGTGGGGAGCAAGAGACCCAGTACTTC. This chain joins TRBV18 and TRBJ2-5; D is perhaps TRBD2 (5 bases). CDR1 is KGHSH, CDR2 LQKENI, per germline. V lost 6 bases and J 2 bases, leaving 10 bases between the germline ends. The CDR3 is 13 amino acids.

This clone was seen just once. The chain has TRBV6-2 or TRBV6-3 and TRBJ2-3, with 10 bases lining up with TRBD2. V was pared by 6 bases and J by 2 bases, with 8 bases of the junction left unmatched. CDR3 size: 16 residues. Germline CDR1 and CDR2: MNHEY and SVGEGT. The CDR3 nucleotides read TGTGCCAGCAGCGACAGGCTAGCGGGGGCCACAGATACGCAGTATTTT. Encoded protein: CASSDRLAGATDTQYF.

This clone was detected a few times. The V and J genes are TRBV27 and TRBJ2-2, with D tentatively TRBD2 (6 bases). Trimming took off 1 base at V and 6 bases at J, with 15 bases between the two ends. Germline CDR1 MNHEY, CDR2 SMNVEV (reference sequence). The CDR3 is 16 residues long. CDR3 nucleotide sequence: TGTGCCAGCAGTTTATGGGCCGGGACTTCAGCCGGGGAGCTGTTTTTT. It specifies CASSLWAGTSAGELFF.